Below are 22 T cell receptor beta chains sequenced from a single sample in a study of glioma-infiltrating T cells. TCR alpha and beta CDR3 regions were amplified from RNA using iRepertoire nested multiplex PCR. One entry per CDR3 protein, called by TCRdb with MiXCR from the multiplex PCR reads. The table lists tens of thousands of distinct CDR3 sequences, about 25% of them singletons. Sequences were obtained from glioma tissue, nonneoplastic brain tissue, or PBMCs (not recorded which). The receptor source for this set is a human donor with low-grade glioma or glioblastoma, undergoing nonglioma brain surgery, or in good health (not recorded which).

This clonotype was detected ten times or more. The chain combines TRBV29-1 with TRBJ2-3; 8 bases match TRBD1. V gave up 3 bases and J gave up 5 bases; unmatched junction bases: 4. Per germline, CDR1 SQVTM and CDR2 ANQGSEA. This CDR3 is 13 amino acids long. CDR3 protein: CSVDQGARDTQYF. The CDR3 nucleotides are TGCAGCGTTGATCAGGGGGCCCGAGATACGCAGTATTTT.

This clonotype has just a few counts. V is TRBV9 and J is TRBJ2-3, with TRBD2 matching 10 bases. V lost 1 base, J lost 3 bases, and 11 bases stayed unmatched. Germline loops: CDR1 SGDLS, CDR2 YYNGEE. The CDR3 sequence is 18 residues long. The CDR3 sequence is CASSVQTSGNARTDTQYF. The CDR3 DNA follows: TGTGCCAGCAGCGTACAAACTAGCGGGAATGCCAGAACAGATACGCAGTATTTT.

This clonotype was counted ten times or more. The CDR3 DNA is TGTGCCAGCAGCCCCGGACTAGCAGCTAGCACAGATACGCAGTATTTT. This codes for CASSPGLAASTDTQYF. The chain links TRBV7-9 to TRBJ2-3; 8 positions agree with TRBD2. Germline V CDR1 and CDR2: SEHNR, FQNEAQ (reference sequence). V lost 5 bases to trimming and J lost 0 bases; unmatched junction nucleotides: 7. This CDR3 region has 16 residues.

This clonotype was recorded a few times. The V gene is TRBV7-9, the J gene TRBJ2-3; D may be TRBD2 (6 bases). Germline CDR1 and CDR2: SEHNR and FQNEAQ (reference sequence). The CDR3 spans 16 residues. V was pared by 5 bases and J by 0 bases, with 15 bases between. Here the CDR3 reads CASSQGSGASTDTQYF. The CDR3, as DNA: TGTGCCAGCAGCCAAGGATCGGGAGCTAGCACAGATACGCAGTATTTT.

This clonotype was seen many times. CDR3 protein: CASSRDRDTGELFF. For the CDR3, the DNA is TGTGCCAGCAGTCGGGACAGGGATACCGGGGAGCTGTTTTTT. The chain recombines TRBV6-1 with TRBJ2-2; 9 bases map to TRBD1. The CDR3 spans 14 residues. Germline V CDR1 and CDR2: MNHNS, SASEGT. With 5 bases clipped from V and 5 bases from J, the junction kept 3 bases outside the gene matches.

Many counts were recorded for this clonotype. The chain has TRBV7-9 and TRBJ1-2, with 8 bases lining up with TRBD1. This CDR3 spans 12 amino acids. Trimming took 6 bases from V and 6 from J; bases not matched to a gene: 3. CDR1 and CDR2 from the germline V gene are SEHNR and FQNEAQ (reference sequence). The CDR3 protein is CASSKQGDGYTF. CDR3 bases: TGTGCCAGCAGTAAACAGGGGGATGGCTACACCTTC.

This clonotype was observed at least ten times. The rearrangement links TRBV29-1 to TRBJ1-1; the D is unclear. In germline, CDR1 is SQVTM, CDR2 ANQGSEA. The germline V and J ends were trimmed by 6 bases and 1 base, with 12 bases remaining between them. This CDR3 spans 13 amino acids. The CDR3 DNA sequence: TGCAGCGTGAAACCACACCCGAACACTGAAGCTTTCTTT. This codes for CSVKPHPNTEAFF.

V gene TRBV27 combines with J gene TRBJ1-5; TRBD1 matches 8 bases. Germline CDR1 is MNHEY and CDR2 is SMNVEV (reference sequence). V was pared by 6 bases and J by 3 bases, with 10 bases of the junction left unmatched. The CDR3 spans 16 residues. CDR3 residues: CASSEGSGQVNQPQHF. The CDR3 region has the DNA TGTGCCAGCAGCGAGGGGTCGGGACAGGTCAATCAGCCCCAGCATTTT.

The rearrangement joins TRBV5-6 to TRBJ2-1; D remains ambiguous. This CDR3 has 11 residues. The V gene's germline CDR1 is SGHDT and CDR2 YYEEEE. The V gene lost 8 bases and the J gene lost 10 bases, with 13 bases spanning the gap. CDR3 loop: CARRPTYEQFF. CDR3 coding DNA: TGTGCCAGGCGACCTACCTACGAGCAGTTCTTC.

This clonotype was seen more than once but under ten times. This chain joins TRBV7-2 and TRBJ2-3, with D perhaps assigned TRBD1 or TRBD2 (6 bases each). Germline CDR1 reads SGHTA; CDR2 reads FQGNSA. This CDR3 region has 15 residues. V was shortened by 5 bases and J by 3 bases, with 15 bases between the two germline ends. CDR3 sequence: CASSVLRGETDTQYF. CDR3 coding DNA: TGTGCCAGCAGCGTATTAAGGGGGGAAACAGATACGCAGTATTTT.

This clonotype has more than one count but fewer than ten. The chain is built from TRBV12-3 or TRBV12-4 and TRBJ2-5, with TRBD1 matching over 8 bases. The ends lost 2 bases at V and 0 bases at J; junction bases unmatched: 8. This CDR3 comprises 17 residues. CDR3 residues: CASSLRTGSRHQETQYF. The CDR3 DNA is TGTGCCAGCAGTTTAAGGACAGGGAGTCGGCACCAAGAGACCCAGTACTTC.

This clonotype was found many times. The chain carries TRBV2 and TRBJ1-2; D is undetermined. Germline V gene data show CDR1 as SNHLY and CDR2 as FYNNEI. V was trimmed by 7 bases and J by 3 bases, leaving 9 bases between them. The CDR3 consists of 12 residues. CDR3 region: CASNPRDYGYTF. In nucleotides, the CDR3 is TGTGCCAGCAACCCGCGTGACTATGGCTACACCTTC. The full variable domain, completed using reference TRBV2 and TRBJ1-2, is EPEVTQTPSHQVTQMGQEVILRCVPISNHLYFYWYRQILGQKVEFLVSFYNNEISEKSEIFDDQFSVERPDGSNFTLKIRSTKLEDSAMYFCASNPRDYGYTFGSGTRLTVV.

The table lists this clonotype with a count of one. In DNA, the CDR3 is TGCAGTGCTATCTCCACTAGCGGGAGCATCTTTGAGCAGTTCTTC. Translated: CSAISTSGSIFEQFF. The rearrangement uses TRBV20-1 and TRBJ2-1, with 11 bases matching TRBD2. V was pared by 4 bases and J by 9 bases, with 11 bases of the junction left unmatched. The CDR3 contains 15 residues. Germline V lookup: CDR1 DFQATT, CDR2 SNEGSKA (reference sequence).

The chain is built from TRBV12-3 or TRBV12-4 and TRBJ2-5, with D perhaps assigned TRBD1 or TRBD2 (5 bases each). Trimming took 2 bases from V and 7 from J, leaving 20 bases between them. The CDR3 covers 16 residues. The CDR3 spells CASSLTLAALRGTQYF. In DNA form, the CDR3 reads TGTGCCAGCAGTTTAACCCTAGCAGCGTTGAGGGGGACCCAGTACTTC.

This chain connects TRBV7-9 to TRBJ2-1; 8 bases align to TRBD1. Trimming cost V 3 bases and J 10 bases; bases outside gene matches: 17. The CDR3 length is 17 residues. Germline-derived CDR1 and CDR2 are SEHNR and FQNEAQ (reference sequence). For the CDR3, the DNA is TGTGCCAGCAGCTTTAGTACCTCAGGGGGCCGTGGCTACGAGCAGTTCTTC. Protein sequence: CASSFSTSGGRGYEQFF.

This clonotype has a count of ten or more. CDR3 in DNA: TGTGCCAGCAGCTTAGAAGGGGGACTTACTGCTGGCTACACCTTC. This encodes CASSLEGGLTAGYTF. The chain combines TRBV7-8 with TRBJ1-2; TRBD1 might be the D (6 bases). V lost 1 base, J lost 7 bases, and 16 bases lay in between. Looked up from germline, CDR1 is SGHVS and CDR2 is FQNEAQ. The CDR3 covers 15 residues.

The rearrangement uses TRBV5-4 and TRBJ2-7; D may be TRBD2 (6 bases). V shed 4 bases and J shed 7 bases, with 18 bases lying between them. The CDR3 loop spans 14 amino acids. CDR1 is SGHNT, CDR2 YYREEE, per germline (reference sequence). The chain's CDR3 is CASSTGGTLWEQYF. The CDR3 nucleotides are TGTGCCAGCAGCACCGGCGGGACCCTATGGGAGCAGTACTTC.

Comments on this clonotype: Since a much larger clone is just one base distant, this may be a read error. The chain recombines TRBV7-8 with TRBJ1-2, with TRBD1 identical over 7 bases. The CDR3 runs 14 residues. Germline CDR1 SGHVS, CDR2 FQNEAQ. In DNA, the CDR3 is TGTGCCAGCAGCCGGGACAGAAGTAACTATGGCCACACCTTC. Amino acids: CASSRDRSNYGHTF.

This clonotype has only a few counts. The V and J genes are TRBV4-1 and TRBJ2-5; 14 bases are a match to TRBD2. V trimming: 3 bases; J trimming: 4 bases; junction bases outside the gene matches: 16. The CDR3 covers 20 residues. Per the germline V gene, CDR1 is MGHRA and CDR2 is YSYEKL. The CDR3 is CASSQRYPGLAGEAAETQYF. The CDR3 DNA reads TGCGCCAGCAGCCAGAGATATCCGGGACTAGCGGGAGAAGCGGCAGAGACCCAGTACTTC.

The chain is built from TRBV6-1 and TRBJ1-2; D unclear. Germline CDR1 is MNHNS and CDR2 is SASEGT. V was trimmed by 5 bases and J by 3 bases, leaving 22 bases between them. This CDR3 contains 17 residues. The CDR3 loop reads CASSPEGLGYSYYGYTF. In DNA, the CDR3 is TGTGCCAGCAGTCCAGAGGGTTTGGGGTATAGCTACTATGGCTACACCTTC.

This clonotype was found many times. The chain is built from TRBV27 and TRBJ1-2; 10 bases line up with TRBD1. The CDR3 covers 14 residues. In germline, CDR1 is MNHEY, CDR2 SMNVEV (reference sequence). The ends lost 6 bases at V and 2 bases at J; junction bases unmatched: 3. The CDR3 reads CASRKTGGNYGYTF. As DNA, the CDR3 is TGTGCCAGCAGGAAGACAGGGGGCAACTATGGCTACACCTTC.

This clonotype occurred many times. The genes are TRBV28 and TRBJ1-4; D may be TRBD1 (5 bases). V was shortened by 4 bases and J by 8 bases, with 17 bases between the two germline ends. The CDR3 sequence is 15 residues long. Germline CDR1 reads MDHEN; CDR2 reads SYDVKM. CDR3 in amino acids: CASSSGASEGEKLFF. CDR3 nucleotides: TGTGCCAGCAGTTCCGGGGCCTCAGAAGGGGAAAAACTGTTTTTT. The full variable domain, in which reference TRBV28 and TRBJ1-4 provide the parts outside the CDR3, is DVKVTQSSRYLVKRTGEKVFLECVQDMDHENMFWYRQDPGLGLRLIYFSYDVKMKEKGDIPEGYSVSREKKERFSLILESASTNQTSMYLCASSSGASEGEKLFFGSGTQLSVL.